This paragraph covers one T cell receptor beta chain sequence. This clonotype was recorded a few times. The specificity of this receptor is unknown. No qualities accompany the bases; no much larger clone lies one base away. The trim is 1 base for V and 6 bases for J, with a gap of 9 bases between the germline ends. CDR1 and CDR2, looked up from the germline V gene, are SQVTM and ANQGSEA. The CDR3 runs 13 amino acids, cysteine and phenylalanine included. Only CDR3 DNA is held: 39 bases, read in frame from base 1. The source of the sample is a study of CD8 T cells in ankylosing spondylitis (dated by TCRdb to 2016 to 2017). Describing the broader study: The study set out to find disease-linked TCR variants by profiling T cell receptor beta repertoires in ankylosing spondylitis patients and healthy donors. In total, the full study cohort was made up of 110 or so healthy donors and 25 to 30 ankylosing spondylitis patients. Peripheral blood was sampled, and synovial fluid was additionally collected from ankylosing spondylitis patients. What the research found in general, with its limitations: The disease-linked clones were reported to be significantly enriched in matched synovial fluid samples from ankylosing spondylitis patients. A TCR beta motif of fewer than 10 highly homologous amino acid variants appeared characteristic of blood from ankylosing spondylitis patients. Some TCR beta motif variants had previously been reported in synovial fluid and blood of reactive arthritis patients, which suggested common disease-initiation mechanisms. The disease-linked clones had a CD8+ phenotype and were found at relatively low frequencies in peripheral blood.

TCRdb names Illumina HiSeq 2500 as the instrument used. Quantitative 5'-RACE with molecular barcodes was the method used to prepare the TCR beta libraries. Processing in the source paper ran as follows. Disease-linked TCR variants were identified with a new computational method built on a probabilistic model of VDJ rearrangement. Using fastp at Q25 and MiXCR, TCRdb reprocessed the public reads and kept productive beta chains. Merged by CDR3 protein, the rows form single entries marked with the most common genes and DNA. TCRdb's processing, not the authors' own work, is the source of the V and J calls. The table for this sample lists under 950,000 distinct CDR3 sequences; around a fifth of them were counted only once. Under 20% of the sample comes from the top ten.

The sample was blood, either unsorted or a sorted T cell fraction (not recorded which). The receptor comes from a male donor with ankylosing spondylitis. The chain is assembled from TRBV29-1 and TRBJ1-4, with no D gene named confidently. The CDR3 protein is CSVEVIGDEKLFF. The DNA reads TGCAGCGTTGAAGTTATCGGGGATGAAAAACTGTTTTTT.